Shown below are 15 T cell receptor beta chains from a single sample sequenced in a study of PD-L1 blockade in urothelial cancer. Measured with immunoSEQ multiplex PCR; TCRdb has only the in-frame clones, and not every one. The sample lists about 88,000 clones; roughly nine tenths were seen once. Sequenced here: PBMCs, sampled around atezolizumab (anti-PD-L1) treatment. The receptors come from a man in his fifties or sixties with urothelial cancer.

The chain recombines TRBV6-5 with TRBJ1-6, with TRBD1 as a possible D gene (6 bases). The CDR3 length is 16 residues. V lost 2 bases and J 7 bases, leaving 15 bases between the germline ends. Germline V CDR1 and CDR2: MNHEY, SVGAGI. This CDR3 is CASSYKAGAGNSPLHF. CDR3 nucleotide sequence: TGTGCCAGCAGTTACAAGGCGGGGGCCGGCAATTCACCCCTCCACTTT.

The V and J genes are TRBV10-3 and TRBJ1-2; D perhaps matches TRBD1 (6 bases). The CDR3 has 16 amino acids. Trimming left V 11 bases short and J 4 bases short, with 26 bases between. Germline CDR1 is ENHRY and CDR2 is SYGVKD. This CDR3 is CASSTGQNNRLYGYTF. The CDR3, as DNA: TGTGCCTCTTCCACTGGACAGAACAACCGCCTCTATGGCTACACCTTC.

This clone was observed once. The chain joins TRBV5-4 to TRBJ2-7, with 10 bases fitting TRBD2. The CDR3 is 15 amino acids. Germline values: CDR1 SGHNT, CDR2 YYREEE (reference sequence). V was clipped by 2 bases and J by 5 bases; unmatched bases: 7. CDR3 DNA: TGTGCCAGCAGCTTTGCGAGCGGGGGGGCCCACGAGCAGTACTTC. Its translation: CASSFASGGAHEQYF.

The rearrangement uses TRBV2 and TRBJ2-5; D gene unclear. CDR3 length: 12 residues. Germline V gives CDR1 SNHLY, CDR2 FYNNEI. Trimming stripped 2 bases from V and 2 bases from J, with 3 bases between. The CDR3 DNA is TGTGCCAGCAGTGAAACTCAAGAGACCCAGTACTTC. It translates to CASSETQETQYF. Full variable domain (rest looked up from reference TRBV2 and TRBJ2-5): EPEVTQTPSHQVTQMGQEVILRCVPISNHLYFYWYRQILGQKVEFLVSFYNNEISEKSEIFDDQFSVERPDGSNFTLKIRSTKLEDSAMYFCASSETQETQYFGPGTRLLVL.

The chain couples TRBV5-6 to TRBJ1-1; 9 bases fit TRBD1. The CDR3 runs to 15 residues. The germline CDR1 and CDR2 sequences are SGHDT and YYEEEE. With 4 bases clipped from V and 4 bases from J, the junction kept 8 bases outside the gene matches. The CDR3 sequence is CASSPGTGMFTEAFF. The CDR3, as DNA: TGTGCCAGCAGCCCCGGGACAGGGATGTTCACTGAAGCTTTCTTT.

This clone occurred once. V is TRBV5-1 and J is TRBJ2-3; D might be TRBD2 (6 bases). The CDR3 has 15 amino acids. Germline CDR1 SGHRS, CDR2 YFSETQ. The V gene lost 3 bases and the J gene lost 2 bases, with 13 bases spanning the gap. This CDR3 is CASSSLLADTDTQYF. CDR3 sequence (DNA): TGCGCCAGCAGCTCTCTGTTAGCGGACACAGATACGCAGTATTTT.

This chain joins TRBV7-2 and TRBJ2-2; 8 nucleotides align to TRBD2. V lost 3 bases and J lost 2; bases outside the gene matches: 8. Germline CDR1 SGHTA, CDR2 FQGNSA. The CDR3 spans 17 residues. CDR3: CASSLSLAGPNTGELFF. The CDR3 region has the DNA TGTGCCAGCAGCTTGTCCCTAGCGGGTCCCAACACCGGGGAGCTGTTTTTT.

The chain combines TRBV25-1 with TRBJ1-4, with 9 bases fitting TRBD1. V gave up 4 bases and J gave up 7 bases; unmatched junction bases: 7. The CDR3 contains 15 residues. Germline lookup yields CDR1 MGHDK and CDR2 SYGVNS. For the CDR3, the DNA is TGTGCCAGCAGTGGAACAGGGGGCGAAGGTGAAAAACTGTTTTTT. Translating it yields CASSGTGGEGEKLFF.

The rearrangement uses TRBV6-1 and TRBJ1-3; D is unclear. Germline CDR1 MNHNS, CDR2 SASEGT. Deletions cut 2 bases from V and 4 bases from J, with 9 bases between. The CDR3 runs to 14 residues. Here the CDR3 reads CASSEWSRGNTIYF. The CDR3 bases are TGTGCCAGCAGTGAATGGTCGCGGGGAAACACCATATATTTT.

This chain connects TRBV6-6 to TRBJ2-3; D not resolved. The germline V gene encodes CDR1 MNHNY and CDR2 SVGAGI (reference sequence). The CDR3 contains 14 residues. Trimming left V 5 bases short and J 4 bases short, with 13 bases between. The CDR3 coding sequence is TGTGCCAGCAGTAAAACCCACCGCGCAGATACGCAGTATTTT. It is translated as CASSKTHRADTQYF.

This clone was detected only once. The chain uses TRBV18 and TRBJ1-1; 9 bases fit TRBD1. Germline V gene data show CDR1 as KGHSH and CDR2 as LQKENI. V gave up 4 bases and J gave up 10 bases; unmatched junction bases: 4. The CDR3 has 12 residues. DNA for the CDR3: TGTGCCAGCTCACGGGACAGGGATGGAGCTTTCTTT. It is translated as CASSRDRDGAFF.

The rearrangement uses TRBV29-1 and TRBJ2-5; 7 positions agree with TRBD2. The CDR3 runs to 14 residues. The V segment lost 6 bases and the J segment 1 base; nucleotides outside the gene matches: 8. Germline V CDR1 and CDR2: SQVTM, ANQGSEA. DNA of the CDR3: TGCAGCGTACGAGATGGGGGGGGCCAAGAGACCCAGTACTTC. Residues: CSVRDGGGQETQYF.

The chain links TRBV23-1 to TRBJ2-4; 7 bases agree with TRBD1. TRBV23-1 is annotated as an ORF whose role is uncertain. This CDR3 spans 21 amino acids. The trim removed 0 bases at V and 7 bases at J, leaving 24 bases unmatched. For the CDR3, the DNA is TGCGCCAGCAGTCAATCTGGGGTCAATCAGGGGGTTCCTCCACCTACTAACATTCAGTACTTC. Its translation: CASSQSGVNQGVPPPTNIQYF.

V is TRBV2 and J is TRBJ1-1, with no clear D. The CDR3 is 14 residues long. Trimming removed 7 bases from V and 4 bases from J, with 16 bases in between. From germline, CDR1 is SNHLY and CDR2 FYNNEI. Here the CDR3 DNA reads TGTGCCAGCACCAGCGACGGGGAGGGCACTGAAGCTTTCTTT. This codes for CASTSDGEGTEAFF.

The chain combines TRBV7-7 with TRBJ1-6, with D possibly matching TRBD1 (6 bases). CDR3 length equals 17 residues. V lost 5 bases to trimming and J lost 1 base, with 15 bases between them. Germline CDR1 reads SSHAT; CDR2 reads FNYEAQ (reference sequence). As DNA, the CDR3 is TGTGCCAGCAGCCCGACGACAGGAAGGTCCTATAATTCACCCCTCCACTTT. Its protein is CASSPTTGRSYNSPLHF.